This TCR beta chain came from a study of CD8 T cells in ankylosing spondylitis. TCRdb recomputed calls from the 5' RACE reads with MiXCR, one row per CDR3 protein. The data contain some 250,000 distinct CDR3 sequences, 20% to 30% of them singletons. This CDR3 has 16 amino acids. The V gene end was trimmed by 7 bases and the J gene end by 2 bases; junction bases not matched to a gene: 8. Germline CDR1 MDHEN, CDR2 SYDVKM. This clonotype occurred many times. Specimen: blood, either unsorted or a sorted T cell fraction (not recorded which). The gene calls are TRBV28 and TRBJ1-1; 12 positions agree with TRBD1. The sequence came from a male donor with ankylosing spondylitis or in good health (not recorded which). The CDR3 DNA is TGTGCCAGCACCGGTCGGGACAGGGGGCCCAACACTGAAGCTTTCTTT. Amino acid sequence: CASTGRDRGPNTEAFF. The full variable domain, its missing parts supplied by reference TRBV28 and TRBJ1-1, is DVKVTQSSRYLVKRTGEKVFLECVQDMDHENMFWYRQDPGLGLRLIYFSYDVKMKEKGDIPEGYSVSREKKERFSLILESASTNQTSMYLCASTGRDRGPNTEAFFGQGTRLTVV.